A selection of T cell receptor beta chains follows, all from one sample in a study of blood T cell repertoires in COVID-19. Here immunoSEQ multiplex PCR was the method, and the copy in TCRdb shows in-frame clones only, minus some. The sample contains 150,000 or so clones, around 87% of which appear only once. The sample comprised peripheral blood. Receptor source: a man older than 75 with acute or convalescent COVID-19. CDR3s include the opening cysteine and the closing phenylalanine or tryptophan. The D gene is left open where the match is weak. The size entry is marked missing in some rows and otherwise reads once, few, many or a size class.

CDR3 protein	CDR3 DNA	V gene	clone size	J gene	D gene
CASSLKGQGAMNTEAFF	TGTGCCAGCAGTTTAAAGGGACAGGGGGCGATGAACACTGAAGCTTTCTTT	TRBV27	-	TRBJ1-1	TRBD1
CASSQGHAGSYEQYF	TGTGCCAGCAGCCAGGGACACGCTGGCTCCTACGAGCAGTACTTC	TRBV3-1/TRBV3-2	-	TRBJ2-7	-
CASSLGHPGTANEKLFF	TGTGCCAGCAGTTTAGGACACCCCGGGACAGCTAATGAAAAACTGTTTTTT	TRBV27	few	TRBJ1-4	TRBD1
CASSLVVGGANVLTF	TGTGCCAGCAGCTTGGTGGTCGGTGGGGCCAACGTCCTGACTTTC	TRBV5-6	-	TRBJ2-6	-
CASSQTLSSTEAFF	TGTGCCAGCAGCCAAACTTTATCGAGCACTGAAGCTTTCTTT	TRBV3-1/TRBV3-2	-	TRBJ1-1	-
CASSKTGWETQYF	TGTGCCAGCAGTAAGACAGGGTGGGAGACCCAGTACTTC	TRBV27	-	TRBJ2-5	TRBD1
CASRAAYNEQFF	TGTGCCAGCCGAGCCGCCTACAATGAGCAGTTCTTC	TRBV27	-	TRBJ2-1	-
CASSYFSGGLRANNEQFF	TGTGCCAGCAGCTATTTTTCGGGGGGACTACGGGCCAACAATGAGCAGTTCTTC	TRBV7-8	-	TRBJ2-1	TRBD2
CASSLAPLNYGYTF	TGTGCCAGCAGTTTAGCTCCACTTAACTATGGCTACACCTTC	TRBV27	-	TRBJ1-2	-
CATSLTSGGAFGELFF	TGTGCCACCAGTCTGACTAGCGGGGGGGCCTTCGGGGAGCTGTTTTTT	TRBV24-1	-	TRBJ2-2	TRBD2
CASSTGEFGQYF	TGTGCCAGCAGCACAGGTGAATTCGGGCAGTATTTT	TRBV27	-	TRBJ2-3	-
CASSTTGLSYNEQFF	TGCGCCAGCAGCACGACAGGGTTGTCCTACAATGAGCAGTTCTTC	TRBV5-1	-	TRBJ2-1	TRBD1
CASSLLLSRREKLFF	TGTGCCAGCAGTTTATTGCTATCCCGGCGGGAAAAACTGTTTTTT	TRBV27	-	TRBJ1-4	-
CASSQVSGGADTQYF	TGCGCCAGCAGCCAAGTTAGCGGGGGCGCAGATACGCAGTATTTT	TRBV4-1	-	TRBJ2-3	TRBD2
CTSSPSGGNVETQYF	TGCACCAGCAGCCCTAGCGGGGGGAACGTGGAGACCCAGTACTTC	TRBV1	-	TRBJ2-5	-
CASSRAESYEQYF	TGCGCCAGCAGCCGAGCGGAGTCCTACGAGCAGTACTTC	TRBV4-1	once	TRBJ2-7	-
CSASMGSGTEAFF	TGCAGTGCTAGTATGGGGAGTGGCACTGAAGCTTTCTTT	TRBV20-1	-	TRBJ1-1	-
CASSLEATGYGYTF	TGCGCCAGCAGCTTGGAGGCCACGGGCTATGGCTACACCTTC	TRBV5-1	-	TRBJ1-2	-
CASSLDGSGVTGANVLTF	TGCGCCAGCAGCCTAGATGGTAGCGGGGTGACTGGGGCCAACGTCCTGACTTTC	TRBV5-1	-	TRBJ2-6	TRBD2
CASSLQTGLLTDTQYF	TGTGCCAGCAGCCTCCAGACAGGGCTTCTTACGGATACGCAGTATTTT	TRBV3-1/TRBV3-2	-	TRBJ2-3	TRBD1
CAISESRGRYEQYF	TGTGCCATCAGTGAGTCCAGGGGGCGTTACGAGCAGTACTTC	TRBV10-3	-	TRBJ2-7	TRBD1
CASSLGPNTEAFF	TGTGCCAGCTCCCTTGGGCCGAACACTGAAGCTTTCTTT	TRBV19	-	TRBJ1-1	-
CASSISTAGDYGYTF	TGTGCCAGTAGTATATCTACAGCCGGGGACTATGGCTACACCTTC	TRBV19	-	TRBJ1-2	-
CASSSPRERDYNEQFF	TGTGCCAGCAGTTCCCCTAGGGAGCGGGATTACAATGAGCAGTTCTTC	TRBV6-5	-	TRBJ2-1	TRBD2
CATSRDGEGVWYGYTF	TGTGCCACCAGCAGAGATGGAGAGGGGGTGTGGTATGGCTACACCTTC	TRBV15	once	TRBJ1-2	-
CASSQDRATGYTF	TGTGCCAGCAGCCAGGACAGGGCCACTGGCTACACCTTC	TRBV3-1/TRBV3-2	-	TRBJ1-2	TRBD1
CASSPTTGMNTEAFF	TGTGCCAGCAGCCCGACGACAGGGATGAACACTGAAGCTTTCTTT	TRBV7-2	-	TRBJ1-1	TRBD1
CASSVGPGGEQYF	TGTGCCAGCAGCGTAGGACCCGGGGGCGAGCAGTACTTC	TRBV9	few	TRBJ2-7	-
CASSPLRGKNEQFF	TGTGCCAGCAGCCCCTTACGAGGCAAAAATGAGCAGTTCTTC	TRBV28	-	TRBJ2-1	-
CASSPSSFDGYTF	TGTGCCAGCAGCCCGAGTAGTTTTGATGGCTACACCTTC	TRBV11-2	-	TRBJ1-2	-
CASSQGQTYEQYF	TGCGCCAGCAGCCAAGGACAGACCTACGAGCAGTACTTC	TRBV10-1	few	TRBJ2-7	-
CASSSTGDRGRNIQYF	TGCGCCAGCAGCTCCACCGGGGACAGGGGAAGAAACATTCAGTACTTC	TRBV5-1	-	TRBJ2-4	TRBD1
CASSWGQLTRDEQYF	TGTGCCAGCAGCTGGGGACAGTTAACCCGGGACGAGCAGTACTTC	TRBV7-8	many	TRBJ2-7	TRBD1
CASSTESLGHHSPLHF	TGTGCCAGCTCCACCGAATCACTGGGACACCATTCACCCCTCCACTTT	TRBV18	-	TRBJ1-6	-
CAWSGESSGNTIYF	TGTGCCTGGAGTGGGGAGAGCTCTGGAAACACCATATATTTT	TRBV30	-	TRBJ1-3	-
CASSYVAGNTGELFF	TGTGCCAGCAGTTACGTTGCGGGGAACACCGGGGAGCTGTTTTTT	TRBV6-2/TRBV6-3	once	TRBJ2-2	-
CSANAATEAFF	TGCAGTGCTAATGCCGCGACTGAAGCTTTCTTT	TRBV20-1	-	TRBJ1-1	-
CASSFYGGTDPYGYTF	TGTGCCAGCAGTTTTTATGGGGGGACCGACCCCTATGGCTACACCTTC	TRBV28	-	TRBJ1-2	-